This T cell receptor beta chain was recorded in a study of long-term antiretroviral therapy in people with HIV (dated by TCRdb to between 2021 and 2024). Context from the whole study: The earliest samples were collected roughly a decade before the 2015 WHO recommendation for immediate ART, at a time when ART was usually postponed until CD4 counts fell. No cross-contamination during QIAcube processing was seen in test extractions of a monoclonal T-cell line run alongside around 30 polyclonal samples. About 40% of the roughly 30 participants with HIV were female. A total of about 180 cryopreserved PBMC samples were contributed to the cohort by 30 adults with confirmed HIV infection, with samples collected serially over a mean of around 6 years (range 1-12). Whether ART initiation and durable HIV suppression were associated with changes in peripheral blood TRB repertoire composition and diversity was tested in a retrospective serial study. Results the study describes overall, beyond this receptor: The repertoire was dominated across all time points by expanded TRB clones identified before ART initiation, although this dominance was seen to fluctuate and to decrease in many PLHIV after ART. Starting ART was linked to a significant rise in TRB diversity, yet even after long-term ART the diversity remained significantly lower than in transplant donor controls. Because PBMC availability was limited, only the TCR beta chain was sequenced, with no alpha chain pairing. HIV repertoires had narrower CDR3 length ranges than controls, and the network structure suggested an antigen-experienced repertoire that shifted only slightly toward naive after ART. Inferences about post-ART repertoire changes are limited because no data were available on ART adherence, viral resistance or therapy changes. Samples dated from the mid-2000s to the late 2010s, and the ART regimens used may be less effective than current ones. Because pre-ART samples had limited cell numbers, unsorted PBMC were profiled rather than sorted CD4+ and CD8+ T cells.

Spanning cysteine to phenylalanine, the CDR3 consists of 10 amino acids. The kept DNA is CDR3 alone, 30 bases in frame from the first base. Between the V and J ends, shortened by 5 bases and 4 bases respectively, the junction contains 3 bases. The germline V gene (reference sequence) gives CDR1 as DFQATT and CDR2 as SNEGSKA. About this clone: What this receptor recognizes is not known. Within one base of it there is no much larger clone, and no base qualities were kept.

Participants were included only if at least one PBMC sample before ART initiation and at least two post-ART samples were available. All participants with HIV were treated in the United States of America. Before DNA extraction, cryopreserved samples of roughly 0.9-10 million PBMC were thawed and then washed. At the time of the earliest PBMC sample, participants with HIV were aged between roughly 20 and 54 years. PBMC samples from each participant spanned 1-4 timepoints before ART initiation and 2-8 timepoints after ART initiation, with a median of 7 samples. Serial HIV viral load, CD4+ T-cell count, ART history and demographic data were obtained for every participant. Genomic DNA was extracted from unsorted PBMC with a Qiagen kit on a QIAcube, processed in batches of 12 samples. The immunoSEQ hsTCRB v3.0 assay was used at survey level resolution for TRB variable region sequencing. A depth of roughly 40,000-55,000 T-cell genomes per sample was targeted for TRB sequencing. An Illumina MiSeq with a v3 150-cycle kit was used to sequence the pooled TRB libraries. The authors' pipeline ran thus. Repertoire analysis was performed in R inside a reproducible Nextflow workflow that covered QC, data transformation and analysis. LymphoSeq2, an R package for exploring AIRR-Seq data, was used to implement custom analyses. A handful of samples that produced fewer than 5000 total TRB sequences were removed, so 188 HIV repertoires were analyzed. Of the 180 to 200 retained HIV repertoires, 59 were collected before and about 130 after ART initiation. Each repertoire was downsampled to 5000 TRB nucleotide sequences, and summary statistics were averaged across 100 downsampling iterations. TRB sequences were retained for analysis only if CDR3 regions of at least seven amino acids were present. A Shannon entropy-derived clonality score and the Gini coefficient were used to measure diversity. Repertoire networks linked the top 5000 CDR3 amino acid sequences whenever two sequences differed by an edit distance of one. GLIPH2 predicted antigen specificity groups and MHC restriction for TRB CDR3 amino acid sequences. To flag known CMV, EBV, HIV or tissue antigen associations, CDR3 amino acid sequences were matched against VDJdb and McPAS-TCR. Pre-ART, post-ART and control groups were compared with Wilcoxon signed-rank tests and Holm-Bonferroni correction. The clones in this table, taken by TCRdb from immuneACCESS, are in-frame only. Not every clone is retained; where verified, under half of the shortfall comes from an unresolved V gene, and the cause of the rest is unknown. That table gives V, J and clone size, and the DNA gave D and trimming. Counted in this sample were around 23,000 clones; 87% of them appeared once. About 8.5% of the sample is in the top ten clones.

This sample comprised unsorted PBMCs, obtained 1.8 years before starting antiretroviral therapy. This sequence uses TRBV20-1 and TRBJ2-1, with the D gene not confidently named. The sequence was obtained from a man in his fifties with HIV. The DNA is TGCAGTGCTCGGTACAATGAGCAGTTCTTC. It codes for CSARYNEQFF.